This T cell receptor beta chain came from a study of blood T cells in healthy people across ages (dated by TCRdb to 2013 to 2016). At the level of the whole study: In model experiments, roughly one uniquely barcoded TCR beta cDNA molecule per two T cells was captured by template switching. The study analyzed two additional independent replicas of 1 million unique cDNA reads from the same blood draw for two donors, one aged 18 to 29 and one aged 80 or older. To track age-related changes in TCR beta repertoire diversity, the study relied on deep sequencing normalized with unique cDNA molecular identifiers. The donors were divided into four age groups: young (average around 15 years), middle-aged (about 39), aged (approximately 62) and long-lived (about 79). To avoid experimental bias, donors of different ages were spread randomly across the sequencing lanes.

CDR1 and CDR2, per the germline V gene (reference sequence), are MNHNY and SVGAGI. The CDR3, from cysteine to phenylalanine, totals 15 residues. Here the CDR3 DNA is all that survives: 45 bases in frame from base 1. Trimming removed 8 bases from V and 2 bases from J, leaving 17 bases between the germline ends. Donors were 39 systemically healthy Caucasian individuals from Russia aged roughly 6 to 90 years. Roughly 9.5 milliliters of peripheral blood were drawn from each donor into EDTA-treated Vacutainer tubes. Ficoll-Paque density-gradient centrifugation was used to isolate PBMCs, with at least 6.5 million per sample. Trizol reagent was used to extract total RNA from PBMCs, with at least 6 micrograms per sample. For every donor, an aliquot of PBMCs went through flow cytometry to measure the percentages of naive CD45RAhigh/CD27high T cells. Libraries were constructed by 5' RACE. A second 7 to 11 cycle PCR used a sample-barcoded 5' primer and a J-beta primer mix. Each TCR beta cDNA molecule received a unique molecular identifier from a template-switch 5' adaptor carrying 12 random nucleotides. At least 2.5 million CDR3-containing paired-end reads were obtained from each sample. First-strand cDNA synthesis was performed from all RNA using the Mint cDNA synthesis kit, with priming by a TRBC-specific oligonucleotide. All cDNA was treated with uracil-DNA glycosylase and then went through a first 18-cycle PCR with the universal primers M1SS and BC2_uni_R. Per the source publication's procedure: Each sample was normalized by randomly selecting 1 million high-quality reads, each carrying a distinct molecular identifier. Instead of being binned into consensus sequences, reads with shared molecular identifiers were discarded. MiTCR, with a Q25 quality threshold and the strictest error-elimination algorithm, was used for CDR3 identification, clonotype clustering and error correction. A nonparametric unseen species model with Euler transformation was used to estimate a lower bound on total TCR beta diversity. TCRdb reprocessed the public reads (quality trimming at Q25 with fastp, clone calling with MiXCR) and kept in-frame beta chains. Rows are combined by CDR3 protein, so each entry shows the most common genes and DNA. None of the V and J calls come from the authors' own analysis; TCRdb made them. For this sample there are fewer than 2,000,000 distinct CDR3 sequences; roughly two fifths appear just once. Of the sample, under 30% is held by the ten largest clones.

Details on this clonotype: The antigen it recognizes is unknown. No much larger clone exists at a distance of one base, and base qualities are not known.

Beyond this particular receptor, the publication reports: Since profiling was done on bulk unsorted PBMCs, naive and antigen-experienced compartments could not be conclusively compared. Estimates of total diversity based on one million sequenced T cells were regarded as lower bounds and as underestimates. The percentage of naive T cells measured by flow cytometry correlated strongly with observed TCR beta diversity. As age increased, observed TCR beta diversity per million T cells dropped in a roughly linear way, and a significant reduction was already evident by age 40. Donor CMV infection status was unknown, potentially confounding age-related changes in expanded clonotypes. Compared with the aged group, the long-lived group had more naive CD4+ T cells, fewer expanded clones and increased TCR diversity, a pattern suggesting age selection.

Source material: blood. The receptor chain draws on TRBV6-6 and TRBJ2-3, and perhaps TRBD2 as D gene, on 5 matching bases. This TCR derives from a human donor in good health. The DNA reads TGTGCCAGCGCCCCCTCGCGAGCGGTCACAGATACGCAGTATTTT. Translated, this is CASAPSRAVTDTQYF.